This TCR beta chain was retrieved from a study of PD-1 blockade in classical Hodgkin lymphoma. Every patient relapsed after autologous stem cell transplantation, and brentuximab vedotin exposure varied. The V gene lost 5 bases and the J gene lost 7 bases, with 20 bases spanning the gap. Germline-derived CDR1 and CDR2 are SGHVS and FNYEAQ. The CDR3 is 15 residues long. Produced via immunoSEQ multiplex PCR; TCRdb's table is partial and in-frame only. The table lists tens of thousands of clones, about three quarters of them singletons. V is TRBV7-6 and J is TRBJ1-2; D not resolved. The TCR was taken from a human donor with classical Hodgkin lymphoma. The sample here was peripheral blood mononuclear cells (PBMCs), taken before the second cycle of nivolumab. This CDR3 is CASSPITLAASGYTF. The CDR3 region has the DNA TGTGCCAGCAGCCCCATTACCCTAGCTGCTTCTGGCTACACCTTC.